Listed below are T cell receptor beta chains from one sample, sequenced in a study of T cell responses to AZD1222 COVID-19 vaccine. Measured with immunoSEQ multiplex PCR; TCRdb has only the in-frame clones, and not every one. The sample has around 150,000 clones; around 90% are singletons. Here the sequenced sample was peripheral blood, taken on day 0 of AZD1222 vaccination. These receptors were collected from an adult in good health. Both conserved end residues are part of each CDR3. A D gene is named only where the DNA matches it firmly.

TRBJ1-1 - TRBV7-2 CASSLGGSDTEAFF TGTGCCAGCAGCTTAGGGGGATCGGACACTGAAGCTTTCTTT
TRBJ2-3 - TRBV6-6 CASSYMTDTQYF TGTGCCAGCAGTTACATGACAGATACGCAGTATTTT
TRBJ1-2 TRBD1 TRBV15 CATSRDRVQGRTGGYTF TGTGCCACCAGCAGAGACAGGGTACAGGGGCGGACGGGCGGCTACACCTTC
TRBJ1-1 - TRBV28 CASSLYAGGGRDTEAFF TGTGCCAGCAGTTTGTATGCAGGAGGGGGTCGGGACACTGAAGCTTTCTTT
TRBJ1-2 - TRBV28 CASSLRGGSYGYTF TGTGCCAGCAGTTTACGCGGGGGTAGCTATGGCTACACCTTC
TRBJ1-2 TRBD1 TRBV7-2 CASSLVVSGGEHGYTF TGTGCCAGCAGCTTAGTTGTGTCAGGGGGGGAGCATGGCTACACCTTC
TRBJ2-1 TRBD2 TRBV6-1 CASSEDAGDYNEQFF TGTGCCAGCAGTGAAGACGCGGGGGACTACAATGAGCAGTTCTTC
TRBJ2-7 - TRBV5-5 CASSPDNWAYEQYF TGTGCCAGCAGCCCGGACAACTGGGCCTACGAGCAGTACTTC
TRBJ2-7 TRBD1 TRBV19 CASSMSGGYEQYF TGTGCCAGTAGTATGTCAGGGGGCTACGAGCAGTACTTC
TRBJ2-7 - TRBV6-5 CASTPGAAPLYEQYF TGTGCCAGCACCCCGGGGGCGGCACCACTCTACGAGCAGTACTTC
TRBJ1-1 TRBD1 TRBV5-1 CASSLARQGTNTEAFF TGCGCCAGCAGCTTGGCCAGACAGGGTACGAACACTGAAGCTTTCTTT
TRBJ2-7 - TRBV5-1 CASSLDSNVDEQYF TGCGCCAGCAGCTTGGATAGTAACGTCGACGAGCAGTACTTC
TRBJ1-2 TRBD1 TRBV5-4 CASSFGQGQGQDGYTF TGTGCCAGCAGCTTTGGACAGGGGCAAGGTCAGGATGGCTACACCTTC
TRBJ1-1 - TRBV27 CASSLGGGGNTEAFF TGTGCCAGCAGTTTAGGTGGCGGGGGGAACACTGAAGCTTTCTTT
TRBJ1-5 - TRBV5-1 CASSLRGDFNQPQHF TGCGCCAGCAGCTTGAGAGGGGACTTCAATCAGCCCCAGCATTTT
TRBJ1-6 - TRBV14 CASSLTGFYNSPLHF TGTGCCAGCAGCCTGACCGGGTTTTATAATTCACCCCTCCACTTT